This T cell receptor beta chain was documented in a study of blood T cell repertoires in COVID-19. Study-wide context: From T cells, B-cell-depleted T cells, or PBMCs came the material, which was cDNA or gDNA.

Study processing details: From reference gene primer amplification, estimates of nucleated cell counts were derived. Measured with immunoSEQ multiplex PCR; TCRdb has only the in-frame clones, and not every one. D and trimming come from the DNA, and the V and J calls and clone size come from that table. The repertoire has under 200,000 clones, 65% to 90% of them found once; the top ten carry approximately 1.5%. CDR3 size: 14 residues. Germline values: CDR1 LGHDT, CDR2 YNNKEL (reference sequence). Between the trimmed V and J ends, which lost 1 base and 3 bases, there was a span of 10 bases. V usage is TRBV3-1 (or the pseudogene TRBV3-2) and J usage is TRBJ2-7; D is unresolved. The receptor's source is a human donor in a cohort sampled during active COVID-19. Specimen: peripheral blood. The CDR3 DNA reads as TGTGCCAGCAGCCAAGGTGGCTCTGTCTACGAGCAGTACTTC. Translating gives CASSQGGSVYEQYF.